These 23 T cell receptor beta chains originate from one sample sequenced in a study of T cells expressing NK-cell markers. TCRdb re-called the 5' RACE reads and gives one entry per CDR3 protein, without DNA. The sample is made up of about 260,000 distinct CDR3 sequences, and the top ten hold more than 3.5% of it. Sample: blood T cells: a sorted CD56 or NKG2C T cell subset, CD4+ or CD8+ T cells, or bulk PBMC T cells (not recorded which). These receptors originate from a woman aged 18-69 years in good health.

This chain uses TRBV29-1 with TRBJ2-7; TCRdb's D gene call, TRBD1, goes unchecked for lack of DNA. Germline V gene data show CDR1 as SQVTM and CDR2 as ANQGSEA. This CDR3 has 14 residues. The CDR3 loop reads CSVVVEGHGYEQYF.

CDR3: CASSPGQGYEKLFF. The rearrangement uses TRBV12-3 or TRBV12-4 and TRBJ1-4; TCRdb's D call of TRBD1 is untestable without DNA. CDR3 length: 14 residues.

J is TRBJ1-2 and V is TRBV19; without DNA, the TCRdb call of TRBD1 cannot be checked. Per the germline V gene, CDR1 is LNHDA and CDR2 is SQIVND (reference sequence). The CDR3 is 15 residues long. CDR3 sequence reads: CASREQTGTNYGYTF.

The V and J genes are TRBV11-2 and TRBJ1-2; without DNA, the TCRdb call of TRBD1 cannot be checked. The germline V gene has CDR1 SGHAT and CDR2 FQNNGV. This CDR3 has 15 residues. This CDR3 reads CASKGGGSLHYGYTF.

The chain combines TRBV12-3 or TRBV12-4 with TRBJ2-5; lacking DNA, the TRBD2 call made by TCRdb goes unchecked. The length of the CDR3 is 18 residues. CDR3 in amino acids: CASSLARQAAGQEETQYF.

The J gene is TRBJ2-5, the V gene TRBV5-1. The CDR3 has 15 residues. Germline V gives CDR1 SGHRS, CDR2 YFSETQ. CDR3 sequence reads: CASSLALSYEETQYF.

The chain has TRBV7-2 and TRBJ1-4; there is no DNA to check the TCRdb D call of TRBD1. The CDR3 is 15 amino acids. The V gene's germline CDR1 is SGHTA and CDR2 FQGNSA. The CDR3 here is CASSTQRADNEKLFF.

This sequence joins TRBV6-5 and TRBJ1-4; TCRdb's D call of TRBD1 is untestable without DNA. This CDR3 spans 15 amino acids. Germline CDR1 MNHEY, CDR2 SVGAGI. CDR3 protein: CASSYSDRDEEKLFF.

The V and J genes are TRBV3-1 and TRBJ2-2. CDR1 LGHDT and CDR2 YNNKEL come from the germline V gene (reference sequence). This CDR3 has 12 amino acids. The CDR3 sequence is CASSQDAGELFF.

The rearrangement joins TRBV7-9 to TRBJ2-1; TCRdb selects TRBD1, and the lack of DNA leaves this call unchecked. CDR3 size: 16 residues. Germline CDR1 reads SEHNR; CDR2 reads FQNEAQ (reference sequence). The CDR3 loop reads CASSPGGGRVYNEQFF. The whole variable domain, filled in from reference TRBV7-9 and TRBJ2-1, reads DTGVSQNPRHKITKRGQNVTFRCDPISEHNRLYWYRQTLGQGPEFLTYFQNEAQLEKSRLLSDRFSAERPKGSFSTLEIQRTEQGDSAMYLCASSPGGGRVYNEQFFGPGTRLTVL.

The rearrangement links TRBV9 to TRBJ2-5; TCRdb reports TRBD1, a call that lacks DNA to check it against. Germline CDR1 reads SGDLS; CDR2 reads YYNGEE. The CDR3 has 16 residues. The CDR3 loop reads CASSPGTGARGETQYF. Based on the CDR3 plus reference TRBV9 and TRBJ2-5, the full variable domain is DSGVTQTPKHLITATGQRVTLRCSPRSGDLSVYWYQQSLDQGLQFLIQYYNGEERAKGNILERFSAQQFPDLHSELNLSSLELGDSALYFCASSPGTGARGETQYFGPGTRLLVL.

The chain employs TRBV4-3 and TRBJ2-3; the D call from TCRdb, TRBD2, cannot be confirmed without DNA. Germline CDR1 LGHNA, CDR2 YSLEER. The CDR3 has 17 amino acids. The CDR3 sequence is CASSQEGTSGFTDTQYF.

This sequence joins TRBV12-3 or TRBV12-4 and TRBJ1-4; the D call from TCRdb, TRBD1, cannot be confirmed without DNA. This CDR3 contains 12 residues. The CDR3 sequence: CASAPREEKLFF.

CDR3 region: CASSEPGQGFYGYTF. The rearrangement links TRBV25-1 to TRBJ1-2; TCRdb names TRBD1, which stays unverified in the absence of DNA. Germline V gene data show CDR1 as MGHDK and CDR2 as SYGVNS. This CDR3 spans 15 amino acids.

The chain couples TRBV5-6 to TRBJ2-2; TCRdb's D gene call, TRBD1, goes unchecked for lack of DNA. The CDR3 covers 15 residues. Germline CDR1 reads SGHDT; CDR2 reads YYEEEE. The CDR3 protein is CASSLGQVDTGELFF. Full variable domain (outside the CDR3, taken from reference TRBV5-6 and TRBJ2-2): DAGVTQSPTHLIKTRGQQVTLRCSPKSGHDTVSWYQQALGQGPQFIFQYYEEEERQRGNFPDRFSGHQFPNYSSELNVNALLLGDSALYLCASSLGQVDTGELFFGEGSRLTVL.

V is TRBV4-3 and J is TRBJ2-1; the TRBD1 assignment by TCRdb is unverifiable without DNA. The length of the CDR3 is 14 residues. Germline CDR1 is LGHNA and CDR2 is YSLEER. CDR3 protein: CASSPRGRGNEQFF.

The chain has TRBV7-2 and TRBJ2-3; TCRdb outputs TRBD1, but without DNA this stays unchecked. The CDR3 sequence is 15 residues long. Germline CDR1 reads SGHTA; CDR2 reads FQGNSA. The CDR3 sequence: CASRVTGGTRDTQYF.

This chain links TRBV29-1 with TRBJ2-7; the TCRdb call, TRBD1, lacks DNA for checking. Germline CDR1 is SQVTM and CDR2 is ANQGSEA. The CDR3 extends over 14 amino acids. The CDR3 region is CSVIGTGGTYEQYF.

The chain employs TRBV6-5 and TRBJ2-1; TCRdb selects TRBD1, and the lack of DNA leaves this call unchecked. The germline V gene encodes CDR1 MNHEY and CDR2 SVGAGI. The CDR3 is made up of 14 amino acids. CDR3 loop: CASSFRGRGYEQFF.

The chain couples TRBV7-9 to TRBJ1-1. The CDR3 contains 14 residues. The V gene's germline CDR1 is SEHNR and CDR2 FQNEAQ (reference sequence). This CDR3 reads CASSLDGLGTEAFF.

The rearrangement joins TRBV20-1 to TRBJ2-5. Germline V gives CDR1 DFQATT, CDR2 SNEGSKA (reference sequence). The CDR3 consists of 15 residues. CDR3 protein: CSARDRLAGKETQYF.

The chain links TRBV11-2 to TRBJ1-1; TCRdb designates TRBD1, a call that cannot be tested without DNA. This CDR3 contains 14 residues. Germline-derived CDR1 and CDR2 are SGHAT and FQNNGV. CDR3 protein: CASSPRQGRTEAFF.

This chain uses TRBV28 with TRBJ1-5. The CDR3 consists of 12 residues. Germline CDR1 and CDR2: MDHEN and SYDVKM. The chain's CDR3 is CASSLWGQPQHF.